This TCR beta chain was recorded in a study of cytomegalovirus exposure and HLA in healthy donors. General study findings and limits: Some public TCRs appeared in many individuals, while most sequences were rare. The study put 150 or so TCR beta chains on its list as cytomegalovirus-associated. Trimming of TCR beta V- and J-genes showed a link, identified in a later analysis, to a missense DCLRE1C variant.

Per germline, CDR1 SQVTM and CDR2 ANQGSEA. There are 13 residues in the CDR3. The V end was cut by 4 bases, the J end by 0 bases, with 7 bases between. A remark on this clone: As yet, its antigen is unknown.

PCR primers comprised 60 Vbeta and 13 Jbeta primers. The method was immunoSEQ multiplex PCR; TCRdb's version includes in-frame clones alone and lacks a portion of them. The sample has some 160,000 clones, around 75% seen once. Specimen: PBMCs. The chain combines TRBV29-1 with TRBJ1-5; no clear D. The TCR sequence derives from a male donor in good health and CMV-seronegative. DNA for the CDR3: TGCAGCGTTGCCAGAAATAGCAATCAGCCCCAGCATTTT. Its translation is CSVARNSNQPQHF. Based on the CDR3 plus reference TRBV29-1 and TRBJ1-5, the full variable domain is SAVISQKPSRDICQRGTSLTIQCQVDSQVTMMFWYRQQPGQSLTLIATANQGSEATYESGFVIDKFPISRPNLTFSTLTVSNMSPEDSSIYLCSVARNSNQPQHFGDGTRLSIL.